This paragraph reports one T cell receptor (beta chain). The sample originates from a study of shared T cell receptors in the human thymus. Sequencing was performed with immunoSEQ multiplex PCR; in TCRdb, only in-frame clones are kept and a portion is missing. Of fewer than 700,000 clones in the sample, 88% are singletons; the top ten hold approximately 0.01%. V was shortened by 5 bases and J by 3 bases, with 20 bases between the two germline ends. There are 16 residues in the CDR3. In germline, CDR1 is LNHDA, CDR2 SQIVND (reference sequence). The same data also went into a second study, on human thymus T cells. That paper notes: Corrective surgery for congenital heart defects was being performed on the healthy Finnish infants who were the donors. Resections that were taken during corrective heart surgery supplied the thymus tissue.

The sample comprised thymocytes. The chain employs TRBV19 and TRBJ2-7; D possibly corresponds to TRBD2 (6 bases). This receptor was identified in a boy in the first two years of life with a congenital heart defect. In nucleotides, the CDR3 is TGTGCCAGTAGTTTACCTCCGGGAGTTCCCCACTACGAGCAGTACTTC. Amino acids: CASSLPPGVPHYEQYF.